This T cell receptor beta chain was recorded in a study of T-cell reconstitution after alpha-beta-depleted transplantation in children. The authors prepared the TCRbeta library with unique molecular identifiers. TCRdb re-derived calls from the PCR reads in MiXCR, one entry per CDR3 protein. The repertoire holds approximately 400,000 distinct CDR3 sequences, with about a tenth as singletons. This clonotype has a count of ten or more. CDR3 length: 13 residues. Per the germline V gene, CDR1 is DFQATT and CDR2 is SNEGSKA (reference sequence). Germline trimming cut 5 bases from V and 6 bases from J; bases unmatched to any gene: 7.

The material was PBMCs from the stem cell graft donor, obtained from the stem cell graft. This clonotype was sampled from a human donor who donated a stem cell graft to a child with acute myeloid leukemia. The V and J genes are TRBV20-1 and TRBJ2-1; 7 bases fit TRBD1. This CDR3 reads CSALDRVRNEQFF. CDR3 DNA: TGCAGTGCTTTAGACAGGGTGCGCAATGAGCAGTTCTTC.